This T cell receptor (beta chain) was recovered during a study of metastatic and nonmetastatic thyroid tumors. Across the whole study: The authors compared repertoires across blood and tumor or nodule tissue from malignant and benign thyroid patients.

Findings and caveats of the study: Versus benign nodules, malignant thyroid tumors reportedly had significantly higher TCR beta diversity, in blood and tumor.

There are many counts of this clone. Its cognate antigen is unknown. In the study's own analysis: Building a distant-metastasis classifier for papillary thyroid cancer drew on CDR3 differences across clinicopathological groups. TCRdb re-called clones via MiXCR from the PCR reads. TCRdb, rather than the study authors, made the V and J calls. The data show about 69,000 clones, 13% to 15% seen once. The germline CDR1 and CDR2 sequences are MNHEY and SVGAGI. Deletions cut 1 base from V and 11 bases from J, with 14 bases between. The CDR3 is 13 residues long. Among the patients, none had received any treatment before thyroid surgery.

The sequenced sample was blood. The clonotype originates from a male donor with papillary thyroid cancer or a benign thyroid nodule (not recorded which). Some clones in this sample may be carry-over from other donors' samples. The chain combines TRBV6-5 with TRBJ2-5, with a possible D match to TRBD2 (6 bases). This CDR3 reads CASSYYGGSSQYF. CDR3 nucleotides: TGTGCCAGCAGTTACTACGGAGGGAGCTCTCAGTACTTC.